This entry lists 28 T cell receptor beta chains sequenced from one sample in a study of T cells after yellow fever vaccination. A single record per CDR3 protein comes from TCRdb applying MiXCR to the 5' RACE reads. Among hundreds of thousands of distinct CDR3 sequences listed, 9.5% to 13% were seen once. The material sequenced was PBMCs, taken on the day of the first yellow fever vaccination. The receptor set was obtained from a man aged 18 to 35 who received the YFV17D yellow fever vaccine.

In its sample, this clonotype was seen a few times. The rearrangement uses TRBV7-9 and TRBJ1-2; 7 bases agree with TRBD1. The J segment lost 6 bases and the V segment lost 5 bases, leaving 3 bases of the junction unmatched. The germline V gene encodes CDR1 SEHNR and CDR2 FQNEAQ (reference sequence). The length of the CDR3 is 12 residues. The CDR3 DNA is TGTGCCAGCAGCGACAGGGAAGATGGCTACACCTTC. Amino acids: CASSDREDGYTF.

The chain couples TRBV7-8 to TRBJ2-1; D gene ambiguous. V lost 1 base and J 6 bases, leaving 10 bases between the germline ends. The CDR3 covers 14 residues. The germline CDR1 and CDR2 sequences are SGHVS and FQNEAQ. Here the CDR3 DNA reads TGTGCCAGCAGCTTAGAGGTGTTCGGCAATGAGCAGTTCTTC. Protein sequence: CASSLEVFGNEQFF.

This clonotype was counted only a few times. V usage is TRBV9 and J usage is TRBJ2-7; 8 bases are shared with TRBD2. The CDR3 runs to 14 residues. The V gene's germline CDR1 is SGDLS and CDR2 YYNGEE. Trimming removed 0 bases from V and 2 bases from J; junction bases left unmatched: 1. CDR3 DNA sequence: TGTGCCAGCAGCGTAGCGGGGGGGACCTACGAGCAGTACTTC. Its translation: CASSVAGGTYEQYF.

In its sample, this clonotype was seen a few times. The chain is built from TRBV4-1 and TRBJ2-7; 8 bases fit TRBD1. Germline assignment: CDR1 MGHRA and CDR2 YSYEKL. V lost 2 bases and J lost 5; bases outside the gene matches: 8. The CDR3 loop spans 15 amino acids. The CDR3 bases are TGCGCCAGCAGCCAACCTACGCGCAGGGGGCACGAGCAGTACTTC. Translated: CASSQPTRRGHEQYF.

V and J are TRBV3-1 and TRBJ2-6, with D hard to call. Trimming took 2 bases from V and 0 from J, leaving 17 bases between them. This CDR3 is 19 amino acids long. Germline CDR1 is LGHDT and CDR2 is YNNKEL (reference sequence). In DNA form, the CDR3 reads TGTGCCAGCAGCCAATGGGGAACACGACTGCCCTCTGGGGCCAACGTCCTGACTTTC. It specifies CASSQWGTRLPSGANVLTF.

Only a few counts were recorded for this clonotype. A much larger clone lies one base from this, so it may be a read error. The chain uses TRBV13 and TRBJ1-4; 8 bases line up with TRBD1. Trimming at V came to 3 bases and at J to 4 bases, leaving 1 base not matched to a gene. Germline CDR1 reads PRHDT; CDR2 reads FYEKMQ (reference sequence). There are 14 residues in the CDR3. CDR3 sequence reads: CASSFDRGNEKLFF. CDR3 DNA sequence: TGTGCCAGCAGCTTTGACAGGGGTAATGAAAAACTGTTTTTT. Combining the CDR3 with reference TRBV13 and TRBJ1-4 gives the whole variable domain AAGVIQSPRHLIKEKRETATLKCYPIPRHDTVYWYQQGPGQDPQFLISFYEKMQSDKGSIPDRFSAQQFSDYHSELNMSSLELGDSALYFCASSFDRGNEKLFFGSGTQLSVL.

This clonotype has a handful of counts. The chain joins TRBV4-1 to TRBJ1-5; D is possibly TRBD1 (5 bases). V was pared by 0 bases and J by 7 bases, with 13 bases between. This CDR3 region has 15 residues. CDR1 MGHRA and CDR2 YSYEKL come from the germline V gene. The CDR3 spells CASSQDRQGRQPQHF. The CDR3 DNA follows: TGCGCCAGCAGCCAAGATCGGCAGGGTCGGCAGCCCCAGCATTTT.

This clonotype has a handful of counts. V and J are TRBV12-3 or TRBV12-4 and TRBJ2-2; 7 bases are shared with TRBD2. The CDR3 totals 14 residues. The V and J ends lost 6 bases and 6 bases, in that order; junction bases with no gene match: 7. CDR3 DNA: TGTGCCAGCAGGCAAGCGGGGTCTGCCGGGGAGCTGTTTTTT. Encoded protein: CASRQAGSAGELFF.

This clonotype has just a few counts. CDR3 sequence reads: CASRRWVAGLQETQYF. Here the CDR3 DNA reads TGCGCCAGCAGACGTTGGGTAGCGGGCCTCCAAGAGACCCAGTACTTC. V and J are TRBV5-1 and TRBJ2-5; TRBD2 aligns across 7 bases. The V and J ends lost 5 bases and 1 base, in that order; junction bases with no gene match: 11. Germline V CDR1 and CDR2: SGHRS, YFSETQ. CDR3 length: 16 amino acids.

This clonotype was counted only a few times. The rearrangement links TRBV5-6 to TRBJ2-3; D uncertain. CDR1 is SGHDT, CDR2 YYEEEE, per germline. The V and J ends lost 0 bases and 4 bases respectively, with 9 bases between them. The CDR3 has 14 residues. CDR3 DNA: TGTGCCAGCAGCTTGGAATTTGAGGCAGATACGCAGTATTTT. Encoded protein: CASSLEFEADTQYF.

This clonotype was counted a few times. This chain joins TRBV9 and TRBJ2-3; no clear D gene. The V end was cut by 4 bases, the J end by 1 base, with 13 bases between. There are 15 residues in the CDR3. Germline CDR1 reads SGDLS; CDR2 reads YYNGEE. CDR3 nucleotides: TGTGCCAGCAGCCCGACCCCCGGCGGCACAGATACGCAGTATTTT. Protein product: CASSPTPGGTDTQYF.

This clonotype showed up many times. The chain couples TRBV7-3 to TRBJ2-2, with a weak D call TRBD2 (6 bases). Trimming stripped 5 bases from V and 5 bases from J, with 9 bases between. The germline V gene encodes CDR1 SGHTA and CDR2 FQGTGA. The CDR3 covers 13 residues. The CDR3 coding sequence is TGTGCCAGCAGCGTCCTAGCGACCGGGGAGCTGTTTTTT. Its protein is CASSVLATGELFF.

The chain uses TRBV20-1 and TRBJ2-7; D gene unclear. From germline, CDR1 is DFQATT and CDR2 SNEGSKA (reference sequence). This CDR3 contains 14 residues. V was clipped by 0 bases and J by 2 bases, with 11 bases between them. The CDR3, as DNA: TGCAGTGCTAGAGATCCATATCAAACCTACGAGCAGTACTTC. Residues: CSARDPYQTYEQYF.

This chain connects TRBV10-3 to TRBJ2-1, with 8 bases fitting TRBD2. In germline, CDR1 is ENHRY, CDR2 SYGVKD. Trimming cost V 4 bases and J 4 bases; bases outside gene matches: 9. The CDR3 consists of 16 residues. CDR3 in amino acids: CAISALWASGYNEQFF. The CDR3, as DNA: TGTGCCATCAGTGCGCTTTGGGCTAGCGGGTACAATGAGCAGTTCTTC.

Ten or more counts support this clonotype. The CDR3 spells CASSLVPSGGENEQFF. DNA of the CDR3: TGCGCCAGCAGCTTGGTACCTAGCGGGGGGGAAAATGAGCAGTTCTTC. The V and J genes are TRBV5-1 and TRBJ2-1, with 12 positions matching TRBD2. The germline CDR1 and CDR2 sequences are SGHRS and YFSETQ. The CDR3 consists of 16 residues. Unmatched junction bases numbered 5, after V lost 0 bases and J lost 7 bases.

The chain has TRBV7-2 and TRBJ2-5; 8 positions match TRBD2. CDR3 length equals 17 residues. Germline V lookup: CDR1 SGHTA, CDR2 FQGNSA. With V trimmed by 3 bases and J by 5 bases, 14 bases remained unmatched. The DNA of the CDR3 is TGTGCCAGCAGCTTCGCCGTACCGGGACTAGTGAGGGAGACCCAGTACTTC. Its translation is CASSFAVPGLVRETQYF.

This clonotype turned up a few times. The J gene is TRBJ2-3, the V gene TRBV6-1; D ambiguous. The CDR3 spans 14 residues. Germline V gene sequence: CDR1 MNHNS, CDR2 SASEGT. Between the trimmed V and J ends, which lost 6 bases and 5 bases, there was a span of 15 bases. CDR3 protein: CASSLNRAVDTQYF. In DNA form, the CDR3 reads TGTGCCAGCAGCCTTAACCGGGCGGTAGATACGCAGTATTTT.

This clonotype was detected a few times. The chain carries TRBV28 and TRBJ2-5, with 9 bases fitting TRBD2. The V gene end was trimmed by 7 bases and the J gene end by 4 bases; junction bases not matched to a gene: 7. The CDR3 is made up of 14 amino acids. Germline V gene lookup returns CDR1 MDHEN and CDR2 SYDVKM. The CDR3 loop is CASTTGTSLETQYF. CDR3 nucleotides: TGTGCCAGCACCACCGGGACTAGCTTAGAGACCCAGTACTTC.

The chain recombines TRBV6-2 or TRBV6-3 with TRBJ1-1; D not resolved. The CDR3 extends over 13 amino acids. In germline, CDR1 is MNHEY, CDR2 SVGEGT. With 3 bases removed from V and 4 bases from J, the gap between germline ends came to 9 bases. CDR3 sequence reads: CASSYASSTEAFF. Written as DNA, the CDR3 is TGTGCCAGCAGTTATGCGTCGAGCACTGAAGCTTTCTTT.

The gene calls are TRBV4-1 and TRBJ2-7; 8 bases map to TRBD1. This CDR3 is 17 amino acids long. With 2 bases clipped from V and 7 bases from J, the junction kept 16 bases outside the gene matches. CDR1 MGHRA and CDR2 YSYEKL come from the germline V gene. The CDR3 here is CASSQNIPGQALEEQYF. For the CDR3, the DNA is TGCGCCAGCAGCCAAAATATCCCGGGACAGGCGCTAGAAGAGCAGTACTTC.

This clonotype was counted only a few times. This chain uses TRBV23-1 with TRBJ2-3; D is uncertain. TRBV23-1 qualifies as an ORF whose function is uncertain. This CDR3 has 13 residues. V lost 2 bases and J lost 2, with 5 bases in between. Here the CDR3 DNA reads TGCGCCAGCAGTCAACCCGACACAGATACGCAGTATTTT. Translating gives CASSQPDTDTQYF.

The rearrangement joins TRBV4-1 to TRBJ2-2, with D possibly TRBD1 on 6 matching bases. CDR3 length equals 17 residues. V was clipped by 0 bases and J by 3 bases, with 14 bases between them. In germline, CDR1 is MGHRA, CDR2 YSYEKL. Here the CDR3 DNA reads TGCGCCAGCAGCCAAGATCGGTGGGGGCCCCACACCGGGGAGCTGTTTTTT. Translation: CASSQDRWGPHTGELFF.

The CDR3, as DNA: TGTGCCACATCGCCCGGGGGGTTTGAGACCCAGTACTTC. Translated, it gives CATSPGGFETQYF. The gene calls are TRBV27 and TRBJ2-5, with 7 bases lining up with TRBD2. Germline V lookup: CDR1 MNHEY, CDR2 SMNVEV (reference sequence). The V segment lost 10 bases and the J segment 5 bases; nucleotides outside the gene matches: 10. This CDR3 spans 13 amino acids.

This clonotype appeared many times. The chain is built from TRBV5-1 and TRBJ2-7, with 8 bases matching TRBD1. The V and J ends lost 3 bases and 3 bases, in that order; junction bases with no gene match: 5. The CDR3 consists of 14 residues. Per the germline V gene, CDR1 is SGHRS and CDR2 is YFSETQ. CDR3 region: CASSSQGAVYEQYF. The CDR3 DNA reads TGCGCCAGCAGCTCGCAGGGGGCCGTCTACGAGCAGTACTTC.

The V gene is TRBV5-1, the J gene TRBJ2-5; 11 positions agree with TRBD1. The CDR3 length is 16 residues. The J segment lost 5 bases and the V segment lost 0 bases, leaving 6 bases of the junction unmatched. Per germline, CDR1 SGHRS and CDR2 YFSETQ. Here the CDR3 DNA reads TGCGCCAGCAGCTTGGAAACCGGGACAGGGGGGGAGACCCAGTACTTC. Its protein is CASSLETGTGGETQYF.

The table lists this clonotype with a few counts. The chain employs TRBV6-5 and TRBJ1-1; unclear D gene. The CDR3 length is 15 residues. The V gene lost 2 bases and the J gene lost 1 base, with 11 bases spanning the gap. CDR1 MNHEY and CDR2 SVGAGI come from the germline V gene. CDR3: CASSYPSGPNTEAFF. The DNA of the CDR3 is TGTGCCAGCAGTTACCCGTCCGGACCGAACACTGAAGCTTTCTTT.

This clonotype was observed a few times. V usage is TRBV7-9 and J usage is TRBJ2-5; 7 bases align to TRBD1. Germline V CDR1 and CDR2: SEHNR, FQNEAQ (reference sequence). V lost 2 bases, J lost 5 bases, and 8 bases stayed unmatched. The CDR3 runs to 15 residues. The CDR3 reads CASSLLTGIGETQYF. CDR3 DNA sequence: TGTGCCAGCAGCTTACTGACAGGGATAGGGGAGACCCAGTACTTC.

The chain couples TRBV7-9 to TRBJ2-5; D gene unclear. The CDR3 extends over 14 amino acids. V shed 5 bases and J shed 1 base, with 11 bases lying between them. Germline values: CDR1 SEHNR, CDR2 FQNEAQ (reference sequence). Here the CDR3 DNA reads TGTGCCAGCAGCCAACGGGCAACCCAAGAGACCCAGTACTTC. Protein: CASSQRATQETQYF.